Below, 13 T cell receptor beta chains from the same sample are listed, as sequenced in a study of blood T cell repertoires in COVID-19. Method: immunoSEQ multiplex PCR; TCRdb's copy keeps in-frame clones and lacks some. The table shows 400,000 to 500,000 clones, with 86% occurring only once. The sample consisted of peripheral blood. The receptors here all came from a woman aged 25 to 39 with active or convalescent COVID-19.

The rearrangement joins TRBV15 to TRBJ2-3; the D gene is possibly TRBD2 (5 bases). This CDR3 spans 13 amino acids. V was pared by 5 bases and J by 0 bases, with 6 bases between. Germline CDR1 LNHNV, CDR2 YYDKDF (reference sequence). CDR3 loop: CATSRTSTDTQYF. CDR3 coding DNA: TGTGCCACCAGCCGGACTAGCACAGATACGCAGTATTTT.

The chain couples TRBV5-6 to TRBJ2-7; TRBD2 agrees at 12 bases. Germline CDR1 and CDR2: SGHDT and YYEEEE. There are 16 residues in the CDR3. J lost 3 bases, V lost 4 bases, and 8 bases had no gene match. This CDR3 reads CASSPRLAGAGYEQYF. CDR3 sequence (DNA): TGTGCCAGCAGCCCACGACTAGCGGGGGCCGGCTACGAGCAGTACTTC.

V and J are TRBV4-1 and TRBJ2-1; 12 bases line up with TRBD2. This CDR3 comprises 16 residues. Unmatched junction bases numbered 7, after V lost 0 bases and J lost 10 bases. Germline V gives CDR1 MGHRA, CDR2 YSYEKL. The CDR3 loop reads CASSQDGLAGGGEQFF. DNA of the CDR3: TGCGCCAGCAGCCAAGATGGGCTAGCGGGAGGGGGAGAGCAGTTCTTC.

J is TRBJ1-2 and V is TRBV7-8, with D hard to call. Trimming removed 1 base from V and 7 bases from J, with 19 bases in between. The germline CDR1 and CDR2 sequences are SGHVS and FQNEAQ. The CDR3 spans 16 residues. The CDR3 here is CASSLELLPRVSGYTF. CDR3 sequence (DNA): TGTGCCAGCAGCTTAGAACTCCTCCCACGCGTCTCTGGCTACACCTTC.

The rearrangement links TRBV4-1 to TRBJ2-7; 10 nucleotides match TRBD2. From germline, CDR1 is MGHRA and CDR2 YSYEKL. V shed 2 bases and J 3 bases; nucleotides not matched to a gene: 13. The CDR3 contains 18 residues. This CDR3 reads CASSQSAVASGRFYEQYF. DNA for the CDR3: TGCGCCAGCAGCCAAAGTGCAGTTGCTAGCGGGAGATTCTACGAGCAGTACTTC.

The J gene is TRBJ1-3, the V gene TRBV5-4; TRBD1 is a possible D gene (6 bases). The germline V and J ends were trimmed by 2 bases and 0 bases, with 9 bases remaining between them. Germline V lookup: CDR1 SGHNT, CDR2 YYREEE (reference sequence). This CDR3 is 15 amino acids long. CDR3 amino acids: CASSLDRSSGNTIYF. The CDR3 bases are TGTGCCAGCAGCTTAGACAGGAGCTCTGGAAACACCATATATTTT.

The genes are TRBV2 and TRBJ1-1; 7 positions match TRBD1. This CDR3 has 13 residues. After removal of 7 bases from V and 1 base from J, the junction contained 3 bases not matched to a gene. Looked up from germline, CDR1 is SNHLY and CDR2 is FYNNEI. The CDR3 nucleotides are TGTGCCAGCATCAGACAGGGGAACACTGAAGCTTTCTTT. This gives the protein CASIRQGNTEAFF. Filled out from reference TRBV2 and TRBJ1-1, the complete variable domain reads EPEVTQTPSHQVTQMGQEVILRCVPISNHLYFYWYRQILGQKVEFLVSFYNNEISEKSEIFDDQFSVERPDGSNFTLKIRSTKLEDSAMYFCASIRQGNTEAFFGQGTRLTVV.

As DNA, the CDR3 is TGCAGCGTCCCCGACAGCAACACCGGGGAGCTGTTTTTT. It encodes CSVPDSNTGELFF. The gene calls are TRBV29-1 and TRBJ2-2; possibly TRBD1 for D (5 bases). Germline V gene data show CDR1 as SQVTM and CDR2 as ANQGSEA. V lost 6 bases and J lost 2, with 10 bases in between. CDR3 length equals 13 residues.

J is TRBJ1-6 and V is TRBV6-6; 7 nucleotides match TRBD1. Germline CDR1 MNHNY, CDR2 SVGAGI (reference sequence). The CDR3 covers 17 residues. The J segment lost 3 bases and the V segment lost 5 bases, leaving 10 bases of the junction unmatched. DNA for the CDR3: TGTGCCAGCAGTCCCCGGGACAGCCCATTCTATAATTCACCCCTCCACTTT. Encoded protein: CASSPRDSPFYNSPLHF.

This clone is a singleton in its sample. The genes are TRBV6-4 and TRBJ2-3; 8 bases agree with TRBD2. The CDR3 is made up of 13 amino acids. V shed 6 bases and J 2 bases; nucleotides not matched to a gene: 1. Germline V gene sequence: CDR1 MRHNA, CDR2 SNTAGT. The DNA of the CDR3 is TGTGCCAGCAGCGGGGGGGCCACAGATACGCAGTATTTT. Residues: CASSGGATDTQYF.

V is TRBV15 and J is TRBJ2-2; no reliable D call. There are 13 residues in the CDR3. Germline loops: CDR1 LNHNV, CDR2 YYDKDF (reference sequence). Trimming shortened V by 8 bases and J by 4 bases, and 11 bases separated the two germline ends. The CDR3 is CATYGSGTGELFF. The DNA of the CDR3 is TGTGCCACCTACGGTTCGGGCACCGGGGAGCTGTTTTTT. Variable domain in full (rest from reference TRBV15 and TRBJ2-2): DAMVIQNPRYQVTQFGKPVTLSCSQTLNHNVMYWYQQKSSQAPKLLFHYYDKDFNNEADTPDNFQSRRPNTSFCFLDIRSPGLGDTAMYLCATYGSGTGELFFGEGSRLTVL.

The chain carries TRBV4-1 and TRBJ1-3, with D unresolved. The CDR3 runs 16 residues. Trimming removed 3 bases at V and 3 bases at J, with 15 bases between. Germline CDR1 reads MGHRA; CDR2 reads YSYEKL. CDR3 sequence (DNA): TGCGCCAGCAGCCATCTACAAGGAGAGGATGGAAACACCATATATTTT. Its translation is CASSHLQGEDGNTIYF.

The chain employs TRBV6-1 and TRBJ1-2; D not resolved. Germline CDR1 MNHNS, CDR2 SASEGT. The CDR3 loop spans 13 amino acids. The V and J ends lost 0 bases and 7 bases respectively, with 9 bases between them. In nucleotides, the CDR3 is TGTGCCAGCAGTGAAGCACGGGAGAGTGGCTACACCTTC. Its protein product is CASSEARESGYTF.